These 8 T cell receptor beta chains share one sample of origin, sequenced in a study of blood T cell repertoires in COVID-19. The table came from immunoSEQ multiplex PCR; TCRdb's copy has only in-frame clones and leaves some out. The sample shows fewer than 250,000 clones, just under 85% of them seen only once. The sequenced sample consisted of peripheral blood. Receptors originate from a woman aged 80 or older with acute or convalescent COVID-19.

This sequence joins TRBV24-1 and TRBJ2-1; D may be TRBD2 (6 bases). Deletions cut 4 bases from V and 8 bases from J, with 14 bases between. Germline lookup yields CDR1 KGHDR and CDR2 SFDVKD. The CDR3 is 14 residues long. The CDR3 protein is CATSDGTLKDEQFF. The CDR3 DNA is TGTGCCACCAGTGACGGGACTTTGAAGGATGAGCAGTTCTTC.

This chain connects TRBV7-3 to TRBJ2-3; 12 nucleotides match TRBD1. The germline V gene has CDR1 SGHTA and CDR2 FQGTGA. The CDR3 covers 15 residues. The trim removed 6 bases at V and 7 bases at J, leaving 8 bases unmatched. CDR3 coding DNA: TGTGCCAGCAGTCCAGGGACAGGGGGCTTCTATACGCAGTATTTT. Translating it yields CASSPGTGGFYTQYF. Complete variable domain (other parts from reference TRBV7-3 and TRBJ2-3): GAGVSQTPSNKVTEKGKYVELRCDPISGHTALYWYRQSLGQGPEFLIYFQGTGAADDSGLPNDRFFAVRPEGSVSTLKIQRTERGDSAVYLCASSPGTGGFYTQYFGPGTRLTVL.

V is TRBV5-1 and J is TRBJ1-1; the match to TRBD1 covers 8 bases. This CDR3 has 13 residues. Losses at the gene ends were 4 bases for V and 11 bases for J; bases not matched to a gene: 10. The V gene's germline CDR1 is SGHRS and CDR2 YFSETQ. DNA for the CDR3: TGCGCCAGCAGCCCAGGACAGGGCCCACCGGCTTTCTTT. The encoded protein is CASSPGQGPPAFF.

V and J are TRBV28 and TRBJ2-3; 8 bases map to TRBD1. This CDR3 comprises 15 residues. Losses at the gene ends were 5 bases for V and 3 bases for J; bases not matched to a gene: 7. Germline assignment: CDR1 MDHEN and CDR2 SYDVKM. The CDR3 sequence is CASSQTGTGTDTQYF. CDR3 sequence (DNA): TGTGCCAGCAGTCAAACCGGGACAGGAACAGATACGCAGTATTTT.

The chain employs TRBV2 and TRBJ1-5; 7 bases map to TRBD1. Germline CDR1 reads SNHLY; CDR2 reads FYNNEI. Germline trimming cut 6 bases from V and 3 bases from J; bases unmatched to any gene: 5. The CDR3 loop spans 14 amino acids. This chain's CDR3 is CASSRQGPNQPQHF. The DNA of the CDR3 is TGTGCCAGCAGCCGACAGGGTCCCAATCAGCCCCAGCATTTT.

The J gene is TRBJ1-2, the V gene TRBV6-5, with D unclear. Trimming took 4 bases from V and 1 from J, leaving 13 bases between them. Germline CDR1 is MNHEY and CDR2 is SVGAGI. The CDR3 sequence is 15 residues long. This CDR3 is CASSLTVARNYGYTF. Written as DNA, the CDR3 is TGTGCCAGCAGTTTGACGGTAGCGCGTAACTATGGCTACACCTTC.

The chain carries TRBV5-4 and TRBJ2-7, with 7 bases matching TRBD1. The CDR3 has 13 amino acids. Trimming took 3 bases from V and 4 from J; bases not matched to a gene: 4. Germline V gene lookup returns CDR1 SGHNT and CDR2 YYREEE (reference sequence). The CDR3 DNA follows: TGTGCCAGCAGCTCTCGACAGGGTTACGAGCAGTACTTC. It codes for CASSSRQGYEQYF.

The gene calls are TRBV6-2 or TRBV6-3 and TRBJ1-1; unclear D gene. This CDR3 has 17 residues. Trimming cost V 5 bases and J 1 base, with 20 bases left between them. In germline, CDR1 is MNHEY, CDR2 SVGEGT. CDR3 loop: CASSTPPRGRANTEAFF. The CDR3 region has the DNA TGTGCCAGCAGTACCCCCCCGCGGGGTAGGGCGAACACTGAAGCTTTCTTT.